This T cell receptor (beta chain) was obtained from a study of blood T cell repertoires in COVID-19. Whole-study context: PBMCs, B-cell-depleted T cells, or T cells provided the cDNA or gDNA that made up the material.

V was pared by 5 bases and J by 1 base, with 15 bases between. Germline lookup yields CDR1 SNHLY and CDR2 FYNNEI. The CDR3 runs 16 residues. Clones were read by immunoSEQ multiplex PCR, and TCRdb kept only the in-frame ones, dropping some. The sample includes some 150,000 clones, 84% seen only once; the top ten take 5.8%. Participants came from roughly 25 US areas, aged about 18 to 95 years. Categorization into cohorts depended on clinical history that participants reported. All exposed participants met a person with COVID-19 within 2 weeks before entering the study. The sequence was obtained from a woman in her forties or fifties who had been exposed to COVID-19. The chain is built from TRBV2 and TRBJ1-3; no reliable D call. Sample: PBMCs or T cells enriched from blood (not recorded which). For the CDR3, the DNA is TGTGCCAGCAGTCCCAACACCTCCCCATCTGGAAACACCATATATTTT. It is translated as CASSPNTSPSGNTIYF.